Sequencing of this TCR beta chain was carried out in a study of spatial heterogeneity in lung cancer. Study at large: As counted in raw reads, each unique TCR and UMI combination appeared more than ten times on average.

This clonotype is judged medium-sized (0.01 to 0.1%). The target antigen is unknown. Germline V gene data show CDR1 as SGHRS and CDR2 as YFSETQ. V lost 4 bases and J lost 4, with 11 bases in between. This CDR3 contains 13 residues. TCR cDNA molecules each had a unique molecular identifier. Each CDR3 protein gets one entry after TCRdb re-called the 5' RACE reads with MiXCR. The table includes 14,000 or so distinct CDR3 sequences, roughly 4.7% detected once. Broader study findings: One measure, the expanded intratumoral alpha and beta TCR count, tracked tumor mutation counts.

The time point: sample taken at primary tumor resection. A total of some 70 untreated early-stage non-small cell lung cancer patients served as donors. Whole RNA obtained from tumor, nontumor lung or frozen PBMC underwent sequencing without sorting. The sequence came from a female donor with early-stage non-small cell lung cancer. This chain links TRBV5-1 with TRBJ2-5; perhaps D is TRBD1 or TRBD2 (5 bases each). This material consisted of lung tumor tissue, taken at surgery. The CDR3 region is CASSPWDPETQYF. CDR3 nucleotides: TGCGCCAGCAGCCCTTGGGACCCAGAGACCCAGTACTTC. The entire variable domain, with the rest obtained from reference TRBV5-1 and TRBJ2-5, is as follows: KAGVTQTPRYLIKTRGQQVTLSCSPISGHRSVSWYQQTPGQGLQFLFEYFSETQRNKGNFPGRFSGRQFSNSRSEMNVSTLELGDSALYLCASSPWDPETQYFGPGTRLLVL.